This T cell receptor beta chain is from a study of blood T cell repertoires in COVID-19. In the original workflow: Amplified reference gene primers provided the basis for estimating nucleated cell counts. This table comes from immunoSEQ multiplex PCR, and its TCRdb copy is limited to in-frame clones, with some not included. D and trimming come from the DNA, and the V and J calls and clone size come from that table. The sample includes roughly 80,000 clones, over 85% of them seen just once. The CDR3 is made up of 16 amino acids. In germline, CDR1 is SGDLS, CDR2 YYNGEE. V trimming: 0 bases; J trimming: 4 bases; junction bases outside the gene matches: 5.

The J gene is TRBJ2-1, the V gene TRBV9; 9 positions match TRBD2. The source of this sequence is an elderly woman with active or convalescent COVID-19. Input material: peripheral blood. The CDR3 sequence is CASSVGGSGGYNEQFF. The DNA of the CDR3 is TGTGCCAGCAGCGTAGGAGGAAGCGGGGGGTACAATGAGCAGTTCTTC.